Each of the 6 T cell receptor beta chains below was sequenced from the same sample in a study of persistence of HIV-infected CD4 T cells. Nonspecific anti-CD3/anti-CD28 bead stimulation represents the broad CD4+ T cell repertoire. CD4+ T cells upregulating both CD40 ligand and CD69 were sorted as responding cells. These TCRs are of unknown antigen specificity. The immunoSEQ assay was version 4, run in survey mode. The protocol was immunoSEQ multiplex PCR, while the TCRdb copy is restricted to in-frame clones and leaves out a portion. The table records approximately 45,000 clones, 80% to 90% of them present only once. This material consisted of CD4+ T cells sorted from PBMCs after approximately 20-hour stimulation, taken from a patient who received antiretroviral therapy. These receptors all come from an adult woman with HIV who was CMV-seropositive.

The V call is TRBV19, the J call TRBJ1-5, with 10 bases lining up with TRBD1. This CDR3 has 16 amino acids. Unmatched junction bases numbered 11, after V lost 5 bases and J lost 7 bases. The germline CDR1 and CDR2 sequences are LNHDA and SQIVND (reference sequence). DNA for the CDR3: TGTGCCAGTAGTCTAATTCCGGGACAGGGGCTACAGCCCCAGCATTTT. It specifies CASSLIPGQGLQPQHF.

V usage is TRBV11-3 and J usage is TRBJ2-7; D remains unclear. The germline CDR1 and CDR2 sequences are SGHNT and YENEEA. V was shortened by 1 base and J by 2 bases, with 6 bases between the two germline ends. The CDR3 contains 13 residues. In DNA form, the CDR3 reads TGTGCCAGCAGCTTAGGGAAAACCTACGAGCAGTACTTC. Amino acids: CASSLGKTYEQYF.

The chain employs TRBV5-6 and TRBJ1-2, with D perhaps TRBD1 (5 bases). This CDR3 spans 13 amino acids. V lost 2 bases, J lost 4 bases, and 9 bases lay in between. The V gene's germline CDR1 is SGHDT and CDR2 YYEEEE. The CDR3 DNA sequence: TGTGCCAGCAGCTTAAAGGGGTCCTATGGCTACACCTTC. This sequence encodes CASSLKGSYGYTF.

The V and J genes are TRBV19 and TRBJ1-5; D perhaps matches TRBD1 (5 bases). This CDR3 comprises 14 residues. CDR1 is LNHDA, CDR2 SQIVND, per germline (reference sequence). Trimming shortened V by 11 bases and J by 6 bases, and 20 bases separated the two germline ends. CDR3 region: CASGYQGWGQPQHF. The CDR3 DNA reads as TGTGCCTCCGGATACCAGGGTTGGGGTCAGCCCCAGCATTTT.

The J gene is TRBJ2-7, the V gene TRBV18, with 8 bases matching TRBD1. The CDR3 spans 12 residues. Germline V gene lookup returns CDR1 KGHSH and CDR2 LQKENI. The junction had 0 bases not matched to a gene; V was cut back by 5 bases and J by 3 bases. The DNA of the CDR3 is TGTGCCAGCTCAGGACAGGGCTACGAGCAGTACTTC. Amino acids: CASSGQGYEQYF.

The sample holds a few counts of this clone. CDR3 protein: CASSLSGDYEQYF. CDR3 DNA sequence: TGTGCCAGCAGTTTGTCCGGGGACTACGAGCAGTACTTC. V gene TRBV12-3 or TRBV12-4 combines with J gene TRBJ2-7, with D perhaps TRBD2 (5 bases). Trimming cost V 3 bases and J 3 bases, with 9 bases left between them. The CDR3 has 13 residues.